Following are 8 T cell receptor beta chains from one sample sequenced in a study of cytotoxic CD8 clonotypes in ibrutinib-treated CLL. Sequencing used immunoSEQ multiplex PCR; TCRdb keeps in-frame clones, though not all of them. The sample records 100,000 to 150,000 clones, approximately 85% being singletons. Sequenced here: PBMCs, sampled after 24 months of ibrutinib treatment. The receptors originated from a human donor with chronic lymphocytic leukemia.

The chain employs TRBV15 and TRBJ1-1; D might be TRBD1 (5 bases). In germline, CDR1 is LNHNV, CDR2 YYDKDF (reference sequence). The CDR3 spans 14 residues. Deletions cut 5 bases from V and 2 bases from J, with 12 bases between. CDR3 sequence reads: CATSEGTVNTEAFF. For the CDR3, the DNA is TGTGCCACCAGCGAAGGGACGGTAAACACTGAAGCTTTCTTT. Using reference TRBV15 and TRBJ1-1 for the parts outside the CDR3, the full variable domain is DAMVIQNPRYQVTQFGKPVTLSCSQTLNHNVMYWYQQKSSQAPKLLFHYYDKDFNNEADTPDNFQSRRPNTSFCFLDIRSPGLGDTAMYLCATSEGTVNTEAFFGQGTRLTVV.

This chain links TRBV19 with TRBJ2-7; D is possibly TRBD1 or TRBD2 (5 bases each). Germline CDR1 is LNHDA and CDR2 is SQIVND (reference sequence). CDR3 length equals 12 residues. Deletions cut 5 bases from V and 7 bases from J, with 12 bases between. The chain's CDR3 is CASSGWWGEQYF. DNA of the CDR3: TGTGCCAGTAGTGGCTGGTGGGGGGAGCAGTACTTC. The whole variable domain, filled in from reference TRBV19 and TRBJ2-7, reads DGGITQSPKYLFRKEGQNVTLSCEQNLNHDAMYWYRQDPGQGLRLIYYSQIVNDFQKGDIAEGYSVSREKKESFPLTVTSAQKNPTAFYLCASSGWWGEQYFGPGTRLTVT.

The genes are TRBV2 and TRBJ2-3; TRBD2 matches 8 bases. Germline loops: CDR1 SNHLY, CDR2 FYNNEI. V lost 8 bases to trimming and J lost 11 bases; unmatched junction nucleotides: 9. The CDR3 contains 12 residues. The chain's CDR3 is CASLRPGGGQYF. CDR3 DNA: TGTGCCAGCCTGAGGCCCGGGGGGGGGCAGTATTTT.

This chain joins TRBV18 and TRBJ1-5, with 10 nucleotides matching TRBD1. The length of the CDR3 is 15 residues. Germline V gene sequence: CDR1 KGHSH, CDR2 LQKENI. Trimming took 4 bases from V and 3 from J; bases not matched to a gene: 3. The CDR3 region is CASSRTGGNNQPQHF. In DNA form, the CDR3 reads TGTGCCAGCTCACGGACAGGGGGTAACAATCAGCCCCAGCATTTT.

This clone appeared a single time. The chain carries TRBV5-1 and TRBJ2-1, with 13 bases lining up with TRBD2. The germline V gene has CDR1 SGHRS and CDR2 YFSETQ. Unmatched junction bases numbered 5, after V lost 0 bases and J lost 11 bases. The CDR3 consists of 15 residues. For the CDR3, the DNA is TGCGCCAGCAGCTTGGACCCACTAGCGGGGGGGCAGCAGTTCTTC. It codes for CASSLDPLAGGQQFF.

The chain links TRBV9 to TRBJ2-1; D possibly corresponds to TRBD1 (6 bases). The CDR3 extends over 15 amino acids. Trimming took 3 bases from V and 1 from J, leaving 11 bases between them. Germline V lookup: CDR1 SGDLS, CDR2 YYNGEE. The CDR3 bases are TGTGCCAGCAGCGCAGGGGTTCCGTCCTACAATGAGCAGTTCTTC. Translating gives CASSAGVPSYNEQFF.

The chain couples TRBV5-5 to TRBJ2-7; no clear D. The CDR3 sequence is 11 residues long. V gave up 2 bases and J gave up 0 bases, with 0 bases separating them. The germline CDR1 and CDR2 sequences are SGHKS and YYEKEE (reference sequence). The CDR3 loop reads CASSFSYEQYF. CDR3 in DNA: TGTGCCAGCAGCTTCTCCTACGAGCAGTACTTC.

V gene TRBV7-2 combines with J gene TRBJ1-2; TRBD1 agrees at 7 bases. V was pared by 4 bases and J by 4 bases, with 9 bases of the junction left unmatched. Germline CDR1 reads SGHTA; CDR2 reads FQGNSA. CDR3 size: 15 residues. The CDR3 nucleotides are TGTGCCAGCAGCTCCTACAGGGGACCCATCTATGGCTACACCTTC. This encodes CASSSYRGPIYGYTF.